Listed below are T cell receptor beta chains from one sample, sequenced in a study of regulatory T cells in long-lasting Graves disease. TCRdb re-derived calls from the multiplex PCR reads in MiXCR, one entry per CDR3 protein. Among about 400,000 distinct CDR3 sequences listed, around 21% were seen once. Specimen: peripheral blood mononuclear cells (PBMCs), collected when the disease was refractory, from a patient treated with antithyroid drugs. The receptors come from a female donor with Graves disease. Both conserved end residues are part of each CDR3.

J gene: TRBJ2-7
V gene: TRBV7-8
CDR3 protein: CASSLAGTLTYEQYF

J gene: TRBJ1-1
V gene: TRBV20-1
CDR3 protein: CSARDGRTGDNTEAFF

J gene: TRBJ2-7
V gene: TRBV7-9
CDR3 protein: CASSSTTGVGGEQYF

J gene: TRBJ1-2
V gene: TRBV4-1
CDR3 protein: CASSTSTGSYGYTF

J gene: TRBJ1-1
V gene: TRBV27
CDR3 protein: CASSSIGGNTEAFF

J gene: TRBJ2-7
V gene: TRBV6-1
CDR3 protein: CASGSWYEQYF

J gene: TRBJ1-5
V gene: TRBV7-9
CDR3 protein: CASSPWWHASPWYQPQHF

J gene: TRBJ1-1
V gene: TRBV27
CDR3 protein: CASNRQGGDTEAFF

J gene: TRBJ1-2
V gene: TRBV5-5
CDR3 protein: CASSLRGGYTF

J gene: TRBJ2-5
V gene: TRBV20-1
CDR3 protein: CSASGAAKTQYF

J gene: TRBJ1-4
V gene: TRBV2
CDR3 protein: CASIRDRGRNEKLFF

J gene: TRBJ2-7
V gene: TRBV20-1
CDR3 protein: CSARGAGGAEQYF

J gene: TRBJ2-5
V gene: TRBV20-1
CDR3 protein: CSASQGIVGETQYF

J gene: TRBJ2-1
V gene: TRBV7-9
CDR3 protein: CASSLARTSGGYNEQFF

J gene: TRBJ1-4
V gene: TRBV2
CDR3 protein: CASRKAEKLFF

J gene: TRBJ2-3
V gene: TRBV7-2
CDR3 protein: CASSPGLAGGRVADTQYF

J gene: TRBJ2-1
V gene: TRBV19
CDR3 protein: CASDNGLAGGNEQFF

J gene: TRBJ1-2
V gene: TRBV7-9
CDR3 protein: CASSSEVEELTYGYTF

J gene: TRBJ1-3
V gene: TRBV12-3/TRBV12-4
CDR3 protein: CASGFRRGNIGNTIYF

J gene: TRBJ2-2
V gene: TRBV12-5
CDR3 protein: CASATTGIGTGELFF

J gene: TRBJ2-7
V gene: TRBV4-3
CDR3 protein: CASSQDALTSAYEQYF